A selection of T cell receptor beta chains follows, all from one sample in a study of T cell repertoires in cytomegalovirus infection. Each CDR3 protein gets one entry after TCRdb re-called the reads with MiXCR. Seen here are more than 250,000 distinct CDR3 sequences, around 15% observed once, and the top ten hold around 8.8%. The sample was PBMCs. The receptors come from a human donor in good health (CMV status not recorded). Some clones in this sample may be carry-over from other donors' samples. CDR3s leave out the opening cysteine and the closing phenylalanine or tryptophan. Clone size is given for some rows only: seen once, a few or many times, or a class if the clone is expanded.

clone_size v_call cdr3_aa
many TRBV10-3 AISEDFEKLF
many TRBV7-2 ASSLRDDREPDSPLH
- TRBV11-2 ASSLQEGDTQY
- TRBV28 ASSRPPGAFNQPQH
- TRBV20-1 SASRKDEQY
- TRBV19 ASSEPGQGSGEQY
- TRBV20-1 SASASSNEQF
many TRBV7-2 ASSLRANEQF
many TRBV7-2 ASSLGYRGYEQY
many TRBV6-1 ASRRSYEAF
- TRBV2 ASSEAASGPTDTQY
many TRBV7-2 ASSLSTGATDTQY
- TRBV7-7 ASSLAGPGNQPQH
- TRBV28 ASSFPPGGSYEQY
- TRBV29-1 SVEAGTGYGYT
few TRBV15 ATSRGETSRDTDTQY
few TRBV6-2/TRBV6-3 ASRSGVVNQPQH
few TRBV9 ASSVVGTMETQY
many TRBV19 ASSNRVPTGELF
many TRBV7-2 ASSLVPSRYGYT
many TRBV7-2 ASSPRNAGGETQF
many TRBV6-6 ASRPTGLFEQY
few TRBV20-1 SASDFERSYEQY
many TRBV20-1 SARIVGISENQPQH
many TRBV11-3 ASSPGEGLADGEQF
- TRBV20-1 SARPVLYEQY
- TRBV5-1 ASSQGLAMSSYNEQF
- TRBV27 ASSFRGTNTGELF
few TRBV12-3/TRBV12-4 AVSPGPYTGELF
- TRBV5-4 ASSLGTSGELF
- TRBV4-1 ASSQDTGGSSYEQY